This record covers a single T cell receptor beta chain. One junction end does not reproduce the germline sequence, and a read error may be involved. The V gene's germline CDR1 is MDHEN and CDR2 SYDVKM. CDR3 length: 13 residues. The sample comes from a study of control samples from healthy donors and cancer patients. Data came from immunoSEQ multiplex PCR; TCRdb stores just in-frame clones and leaves some out. The repertoire holds approximately 160,000 clones, with 90% to 95% as singletons. The sequencing input was blood. The source of this sequence is a young woman in good health. This chain joins TRBV28 and TRBJ2-1; D is possibly TRBD1 (6 bases). The CDR3 protein is CASSFHHSGATVF. In DNA form, the CDR3 reads TGTGCCAGCAGTTTCCATCACTCAGGGGCGACGGTCTTC.